This TCR beta chain was sequenced in a study of monozygotic twins with cystic fibrosis. Whole-study results and caveats: Monozygotic CF twins shared more identical nucleotide clonotypes than unrelated patients. In this small cohort, shared CDR3 numbers showed no association with age, concordance or disease severity.

This clone showed up just a few times. Antigen specificity is unknown. TCRdb's copy holds only in-frame clones and misses some; the assay was immunoSEQ multiplex PCR. The data contain 30,000 or so clones, under 70% of them seen just once; the ten biggest clones take up 0.7% to 1%. The CDR3 length is 14 residues. The V and J ends lost 2 bases and 9 bases, in that order; junction bases with no gene match: 7. The germline V gene encodes CDR1 LGHNT and CDR2 FRNRAP. The TCR was taken from a girl aged 5 to 17 with cystic fibrosis. V usage is TRBV12-5 and J usage is TRBJ2-1; 7 bases line up with TRBD2. The sample consisted of blood. The CDR3 DNA is TGTGCTAGTGGTTTGTCGGCGGGAGTGGCTGAGCAGTTCTTC. This gives the protein CASGLSAGVAEQFF.